This T cell receptor beta chain was identified during a study of shared clonotypes between healthy human individuals. The test was conducted at deep level. The repertoire was sequenced with immunoSEQ multiplex PCR; TCRdb's copy has only in-frame clones and lacks some. The sample yields some 2,400,000 clones, under 97% seen once. Germline V gene sequence: CDR1 LGHNA, CDR2 YNFKEQ. This CDR3 is 13 amino acids long. Deletions cut 6 bases from V and 0 bases from J, with 6 bases between. A remark on this clone: Its cognate antigen is unknown.

Study-wide results and limits: Apart from blood, nothing was sampled; tissue repertoires likely differ.

The chain uses TRBV4-2 and TRBJ1-5, with D unclear. Material: naive CD4+ T cells sorted from blood. Subset meaning: CD45RA+ positively selected. The receptor comes from a man between 18 and 35 years old in good health. The CDR3 loop is CASSLDSNQPQHF. Here the CDR3 DNA reads TGTGCCAGCAGTCTCGATAGCAATCAGCCCCAGCATTTT.